This T cell receptor (beta chain) was sequenced in a study of shared clonotypes between healthy human individuals (dated by TCRdb to the early 2020s). Turning to the overall study: A couple of women and a few men aged 18 to 49 years were included in the cohort. To estimate repertoire size and how much clonotype sharing occurs between individuals, the study deeply sequenced the blood TCR repertoires of roughly 5 healthy adults. Between about 0.85 and 10 billion PBMCs per donor were obtained by leukapheresis. Libraries were prepared and TCR repertoires were sequenced by different laboratories using diverse techniques, in order to increase sequencing depth and limit assay-specific biases. For each donor, CD4 naive and CD4 memory were each given three plates, CD8 naive was given two plates, and CD8 memory was given one plate.

The donors were healthy, HIV-negative adults with no recently reported acute infections or vaccinations. Only Caucasian adults living in Nashville, Tennessee, USA were represented among the donors. CD4+ T cells were enriched through magnetic negative selection, after which naive cells were positively selected on CD45RA and the remaining negative fraction served as the memory subset. Blood was obtained by leukapheresis, after which PBMCs were separated by Ficoll-Histopaque density gradient centrifugation and cryopreserved in liquid nitrogen vapor phase. Analytical flow cytometry was used to check the purity and quantity of each magnetically sorted T cell population. Genomic DNA was isolated from each sorted fraction and quantified by UV absorbance on a Nanodrop 2000c. Beyond this particular receptor, the publication reports: Estimated clonotype richness was generally larger for naive than for memory subsets. Sampling was restricted to blood, and TCR repertoires in tissues likely differ from the TCR repertoires found in blood. Because the study included a small number of donors, the genetic and exposure-history diversity represented was limited. Across a handful of donors, around 5% of naive CD4, roughly 3.3% of naive CD8, about 2.3% of memory CD4, and under 0.45% of memory CD8 clonotypes were shared. Clonotypes shared by all four sorted-subset donors showed higher generation probabilities than non-shared clonotypes. Pairwise subsampling indicated that sequencing depth was expected to affect the degree of clonotype sharing among donors. Incomplete sequencing was indicated by rarefaction of sorted-subset datasets, despite the large sequencing depth.

Using the deep immunoSEQ assay, TCR CDR3 regions were amplified from genomic DNA by multiplex PCR. Extracted genomic DNA from each cell subset was distributed evenly across all wells of several immunoSEQ 96-well plates, and each plate was treated as a replicate. For sorted subsets, each replicate PCR was loaded with around 220 ng genomic DNA, equivalent to roughly 30,000 T cell genomes. Purified libraries were measured with a Qubit 3.0 fluorometer, size-checked on a Bioanalyzer 2100, and measured again with the KAPA Library Quantification kit. Each immunoSEQ 96-well plate was sequenced on its own single-read 150-cycle Illumina NextSeq 550 flow cell. The published analysis was carried out like this. The immunoSEQ output contained only junctional sequences without quality scores, so filtering could not match that applied to full-length reads. To assign V/J genes and CDR3, sequences were annotated using PyIR, a Python wrapper for IgBLAST v1.9, with IMGT germline references. Any read was removed if the V/J assignment was weak (E-value above 1e-6), the CDR3 was missing, or the read contained stop codons, out-of-frame junctions, or ambiguous translated residues. V3J clonotypes were defined as sequences sharing an identical inferred V gene, J gene, and CDR3 amino acid sequence. The percentage overlap between two repertoires was calculated by dividing the number of shared unique clonotypes by the size of the smaller repertoire. Richness of each repertoire was evaluated using RTK rarefaction, the Chao1 estimator, and Recon v2.1 estimates of unobserved clonotypes. Generation probabilities were computed with OLGA for all TCRbeta clonotypes obtained by the gDNA method from a handful of donors. In TCRdb, the immuneACCESS table is reduced to in-frame sequences with V and J assigned. These tables do not hold every clone; where another copy was compared, an unresolved V gene accounts for under half, and the others remain unexplained. Clone size and V and J calls were adopted from that table, with D and trimming inferred from the DNA. The sample has a few million clones on record, about 92% of them singletons. The ten largest clones represent roughly 0.13% of the sample.

As concerns this clone: There is no known antigen for this receptor. Base qualities were left out, and no much larger clone turns up one base away.

The sequencing sample was made of naive CD4+ T cells sorted from blood. According to the study, the label for this sample's cell subset or site signals: CD45RA+ positively selected. The receptor's source is a man aged 18 to 30 in good health.

The CDR3 sequence is CASSPGPKSPLHF. The bases read TGTGCCAGCAGTCCCGGACCTAAATCACCCCTCCACTTT. Recombination connected TRBV6-5 to TRBJ1-6, with the identity of the D gene unclear. V and J are truncated by 5 bases and 10 bases respectively, leaving an intervening sequence of 12 bases. The CDR3 numbers 13 residues from cysteine through phenylalanine. Of the read, only the CDR3 DNA is kept; its 39 bases are in frame from base 1. CDR1 and CDR2 are drawn from the germline V gene: MNHEY, SVGAGI.